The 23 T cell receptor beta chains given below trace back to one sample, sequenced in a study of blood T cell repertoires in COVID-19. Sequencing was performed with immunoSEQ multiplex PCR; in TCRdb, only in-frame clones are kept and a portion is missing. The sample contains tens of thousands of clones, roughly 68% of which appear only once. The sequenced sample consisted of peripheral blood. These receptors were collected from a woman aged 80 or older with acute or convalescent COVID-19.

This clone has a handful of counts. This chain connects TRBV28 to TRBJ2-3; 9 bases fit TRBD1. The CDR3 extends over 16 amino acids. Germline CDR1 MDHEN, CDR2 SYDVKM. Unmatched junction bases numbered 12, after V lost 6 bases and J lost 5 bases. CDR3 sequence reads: CASRAPGQGGVDTQYF. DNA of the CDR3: TGTGCCAGCAGGGCTCCGGGACAGGGTGGGGTAGATACGCAGTATTTT.

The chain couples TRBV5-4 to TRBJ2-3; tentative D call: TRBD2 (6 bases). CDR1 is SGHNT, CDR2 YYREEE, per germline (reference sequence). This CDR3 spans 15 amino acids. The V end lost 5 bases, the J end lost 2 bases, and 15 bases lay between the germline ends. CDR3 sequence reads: CASRTGGLNTDTQYF. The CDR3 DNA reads TGTGCCAGCAGAACCGGAGGGTTGAACACAGATACGCAGTATTTT. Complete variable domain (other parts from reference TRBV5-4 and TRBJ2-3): ETGVTQSPTHLIKTRGQQVTLRCSSQSGHNTVSWYQQALGQGPQFIFQYYREEENGRGNFPPRFSGLQFPNYSSELNVNALELDDSALYLCASRTGGLNTDTQYFGPGTRLTVL.

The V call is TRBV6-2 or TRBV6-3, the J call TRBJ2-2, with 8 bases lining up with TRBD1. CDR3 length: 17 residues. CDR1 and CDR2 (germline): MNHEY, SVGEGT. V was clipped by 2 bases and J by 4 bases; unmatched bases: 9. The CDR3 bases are TGTGCCAGCAGTTACCCAACCGGACAGGGTGTCACCGGGGAGCTGTTTTTT. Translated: CASSYPTGQGVTGELFF.

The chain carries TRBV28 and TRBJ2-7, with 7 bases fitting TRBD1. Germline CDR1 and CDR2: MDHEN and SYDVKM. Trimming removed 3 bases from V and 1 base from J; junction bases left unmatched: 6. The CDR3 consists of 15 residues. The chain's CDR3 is CASSFSGQRSYEQYF. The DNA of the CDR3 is TGTGCCAGCAGTTTTTCGGGACAGAGATCCTACGAGCAGTACTTC.

CDR3 loop: CASSPGLAPYNEQFF. DNA for the CDR3: TGTGCCAGCAGCCCTGGACTAGCGCCCTACAATGAGCAGTTCTTC. The chain carries TRBV9 and TRBJ2-1; 9 nucleotides agree with TRBD2. After removal of 4 bases from V and 2 bases from J, the junction contained 4 bases not matched to a gene. The CDR3 extends over 15 amino acids. The germline V gene has CDR1 SGDLS and CDR2 YYNGEE.

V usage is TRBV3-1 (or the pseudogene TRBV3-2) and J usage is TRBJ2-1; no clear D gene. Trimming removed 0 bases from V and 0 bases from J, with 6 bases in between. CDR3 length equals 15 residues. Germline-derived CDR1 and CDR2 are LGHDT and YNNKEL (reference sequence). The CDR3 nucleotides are TGTGCCAGCAGCCAAGACATACTCTCCTACAATGAGCAGTTCTTC. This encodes CASSQDILSYNEQFF.

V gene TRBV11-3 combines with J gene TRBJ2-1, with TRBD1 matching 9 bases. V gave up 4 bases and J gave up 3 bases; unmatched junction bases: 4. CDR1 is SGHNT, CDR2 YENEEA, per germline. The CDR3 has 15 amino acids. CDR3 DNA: TGTGCCAGCAGCTCGGGACAGGGCAGCTACAATGAGCAGTTCTTC. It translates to CASSSGQGSYNEQFF.

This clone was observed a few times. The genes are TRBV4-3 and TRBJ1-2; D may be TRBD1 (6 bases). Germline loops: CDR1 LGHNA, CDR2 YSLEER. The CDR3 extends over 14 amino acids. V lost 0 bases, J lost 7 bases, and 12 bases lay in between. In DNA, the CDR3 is TGCGCCAGCAGCCAAGACCGGGACATTAGTGGCTACACCTTC. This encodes CASSQDRDISGYTF.

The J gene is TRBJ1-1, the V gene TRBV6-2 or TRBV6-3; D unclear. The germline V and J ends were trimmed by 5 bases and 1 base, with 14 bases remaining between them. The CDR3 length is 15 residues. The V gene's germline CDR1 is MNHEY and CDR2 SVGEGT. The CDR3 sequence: CASSNPETANTEAFF. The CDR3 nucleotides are TGTGCCAGCAGTAACCCGGAGACCGCGAACACTGAAGCTTTCTTT.

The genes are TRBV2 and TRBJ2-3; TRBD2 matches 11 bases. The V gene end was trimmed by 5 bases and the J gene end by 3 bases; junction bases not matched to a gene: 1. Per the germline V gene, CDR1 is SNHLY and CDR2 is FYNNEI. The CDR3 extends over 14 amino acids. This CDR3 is CASSLAGGTDTQYF. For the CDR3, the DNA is TGTGCCAGCAGTCTAGCGGGAGGAACAGATACGCAGTATTTT.

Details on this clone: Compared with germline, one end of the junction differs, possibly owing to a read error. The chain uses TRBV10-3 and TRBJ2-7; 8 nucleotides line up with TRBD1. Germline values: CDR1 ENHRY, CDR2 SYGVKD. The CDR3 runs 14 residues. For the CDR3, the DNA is TGTGCCATCAGCGTCAGCCCTCAGGGGGCTCAGATGAACTTC. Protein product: CAISVSPQGAQMNF.

Here the CDR3 reads CASSQPSGHLNQPQHF. The DNA for the CDR3 is TGTGCCAGCAGTCAGCCGTCAGGACACCTCAATCAGCCCCAGCATTTT. This chain uses TRBV28 with TRBJ1-5; TRBD1 might be the D (5 bases). CDR3 length: 16 amino acids. V dropped 5 bases and J dropped 3 bases, with 17 bases sitting between them. Germline lookup yields CDR1 MDHEN and CDR2 SYDVKM. Together with reference TRBV28 and TRBJ1-5, the CDR3 gives the full variable domain: DVKVTQSSRYLVKRTGEKVFLECVQDMDHENMFWYRQDPGLGLRLIYFSYDVKMKEKGDIPEGYSVSREKKERFSLILESASTNQTSMYLCASSQPSGHLNQPQHFGDGTRLSIL.

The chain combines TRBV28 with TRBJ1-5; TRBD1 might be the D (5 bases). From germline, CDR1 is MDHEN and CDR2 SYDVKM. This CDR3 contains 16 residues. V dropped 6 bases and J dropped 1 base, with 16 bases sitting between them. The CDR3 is CASSPVGGTSNQPQHF. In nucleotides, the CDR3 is TGTGCCAGCAGCCCAGTCGGGGGAACCAGCAATCAGCCCCAGCATTTT. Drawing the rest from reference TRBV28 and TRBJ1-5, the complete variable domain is DVKVTQSSRYLVKRTGEKVFLECVQDMDHENMFWYRQDPGLGLRLIYFSYDVKMKEKGDIPEGYSVSREKKERFSLILESASTNQTSMYLCASSPVGGTSNQPQHFGDGTRLSIL.

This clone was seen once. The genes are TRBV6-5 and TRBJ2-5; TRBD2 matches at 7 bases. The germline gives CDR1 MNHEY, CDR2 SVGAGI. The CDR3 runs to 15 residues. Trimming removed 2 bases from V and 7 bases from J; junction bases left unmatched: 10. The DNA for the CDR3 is TGTGCCAGCAGTTACGCGGGGGAGGCCGAGGGGACCCAGTACTTC. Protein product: CASSYAGEAEGTQYF.

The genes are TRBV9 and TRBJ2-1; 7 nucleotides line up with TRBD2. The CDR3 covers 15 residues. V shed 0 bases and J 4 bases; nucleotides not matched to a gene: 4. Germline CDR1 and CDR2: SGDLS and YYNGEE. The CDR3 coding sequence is TGTGCCAGCAGCGTAGGTCTAGCGGCTTACAATGAGCAGTTCTTC. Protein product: CASSVGLAAYNEQFF.

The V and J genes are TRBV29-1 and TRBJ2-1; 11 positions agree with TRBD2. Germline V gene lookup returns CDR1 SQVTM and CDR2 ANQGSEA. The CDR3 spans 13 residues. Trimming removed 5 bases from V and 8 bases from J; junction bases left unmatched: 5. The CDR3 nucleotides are TGCAGCGTTAGAGCTAGCGGGAGGTATGAGCAGTTCTTC. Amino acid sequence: CSVRASGRYEQFF.

The CDR3 nucleotides are TGTGCCAGCAGCTTAGGGCAGGGGGAACTCTACGAGCAGTACTTC. Its protein product is CASSLGQGELYEQYF. This chain joins TRBV7-6 and TRBJ2-7; 7 bases align to TRBD1. Germline lookup yields CDR1 SGHVS and CDR2 FNYEAQ. The CDR3 spans 15 residues. J lost 3 bases, V lost 1 base, and 6 bases had no gene match.

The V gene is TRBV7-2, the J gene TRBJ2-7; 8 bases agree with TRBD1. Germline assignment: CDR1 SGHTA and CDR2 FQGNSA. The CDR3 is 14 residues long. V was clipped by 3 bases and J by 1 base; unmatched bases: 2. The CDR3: CASSLYRGSYEQYF. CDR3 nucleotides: TGTGCCAGCAGCTTGTACAGGGGGTCCTACGAGCAGTACTTC.

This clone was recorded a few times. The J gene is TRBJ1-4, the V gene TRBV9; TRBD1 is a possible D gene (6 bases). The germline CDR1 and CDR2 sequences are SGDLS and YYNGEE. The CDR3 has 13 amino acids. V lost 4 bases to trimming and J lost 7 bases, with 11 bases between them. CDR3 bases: TGTGCCAGCAGCTCTAGCAGGGGTGAAAAACTGTTTTTT. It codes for CASSSSRGEKLFF.

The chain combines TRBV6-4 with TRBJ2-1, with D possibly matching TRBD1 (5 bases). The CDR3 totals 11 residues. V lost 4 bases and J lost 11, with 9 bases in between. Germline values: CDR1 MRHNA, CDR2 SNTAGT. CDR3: CASSVAGKQFF. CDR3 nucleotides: TGTGCCAGCAGTGTCGCAGGGAAGCAGTTCTTC.

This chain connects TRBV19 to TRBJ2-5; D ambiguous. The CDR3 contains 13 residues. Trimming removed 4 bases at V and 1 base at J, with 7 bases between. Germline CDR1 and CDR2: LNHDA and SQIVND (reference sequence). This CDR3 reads CASSNTVQETQYF. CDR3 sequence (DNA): TGTGCCAGTAGTAACACAGTCCAAGAGACCCAGTACTTC.

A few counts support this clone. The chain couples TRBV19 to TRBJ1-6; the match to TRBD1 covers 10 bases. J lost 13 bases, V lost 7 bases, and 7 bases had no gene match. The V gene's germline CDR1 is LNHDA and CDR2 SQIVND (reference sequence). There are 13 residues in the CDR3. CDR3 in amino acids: CASTLDRGFPLHF. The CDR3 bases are TGTGCCAGTACTTTGGACAGGGGGTTTCCCCTCCACTTT.

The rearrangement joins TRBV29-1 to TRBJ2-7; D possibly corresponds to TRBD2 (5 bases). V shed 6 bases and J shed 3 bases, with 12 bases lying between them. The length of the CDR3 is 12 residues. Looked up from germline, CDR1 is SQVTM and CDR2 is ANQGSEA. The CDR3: CSVSGGRYEQYF. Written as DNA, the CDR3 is TGCAGCGTCAGCGGCGGGCGCTACGAGCAGTACTTC.